The TCR beta chain under discussion was sequenced for a study of T cell repertoires in cytomegalovirus infection. Study overall: Public TCR beta signatures were indicative of both CMV infection and a matching HLA type. Study results and limitations: Frequencies of public TCR beta families were cumulated, and this identified carriers of CMV plus the relevant HLA. Within the response measured ex vivo, HLA-C-restricted CMV-specific TCR beta clonotypes were dominant.

A single record per CDR3 protein comes from TCRdb applying MiXCR to the reads. The sample lists 350,000 to 450,000 distinct CDR3 sequences, 15% to 20% occurring once. With respect to this clonotype: Its antigen is as yet unknown.

J gave up 6 bases and V 8 bases, and 3 bases lay outside the gene matches. This CDR3 region has 11 residues. Germline V gene lookup returns CDR1 SNHLY and CDR2 FYNNEI. This TCR was sampled from a human donor in good health (CMV status not recorded). Some clones in this sample may be carry-over from other donors' samples. Sequenced sample: PBMCs. The genes are TRBV2 and TRBJ2-7, with 8 bases aligning to TRBD2. The CDR3: CASGRGGEQYF. In DNA form, the CDR3 reads TGTGCCAGCGGCCGGGGGGGCGAGCAGTACTTC.